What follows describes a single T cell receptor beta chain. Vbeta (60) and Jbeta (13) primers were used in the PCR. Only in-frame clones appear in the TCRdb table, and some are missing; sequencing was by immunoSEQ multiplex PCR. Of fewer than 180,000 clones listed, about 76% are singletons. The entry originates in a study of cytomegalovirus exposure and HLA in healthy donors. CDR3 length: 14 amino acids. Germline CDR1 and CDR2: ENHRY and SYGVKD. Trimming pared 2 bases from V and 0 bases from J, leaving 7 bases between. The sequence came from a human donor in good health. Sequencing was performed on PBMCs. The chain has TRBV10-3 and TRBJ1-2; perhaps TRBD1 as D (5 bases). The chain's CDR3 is CAISEGGSNYGYTF. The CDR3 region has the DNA TGTGCCATCAGTGAGGGGGGGTCTAACTATGGCTACACCTTC.